Below, one TCR beta chain is given with its context. Antigen unknown. The sample is drawn from a study of shared clonotypes between healthy human individuals. Original handling: ImmunoSEQ gave junction-only sequences without quality scores, so filtering differed. This table comes from immunoSEQ multiplex PCR, and its TCRdb copy is limited to in-frame clones, with some not included. V and J calls and clone size are those listed in that table; D and trimming were worked out from the DNA. The repertoire holds roughly 2.2 million clones, approximately 95% seen once, with 0.3% to 0.4% in the top ten. The germline CDR1 and CDR2 sequences are SGHVS and FQNEAQ. Trimming took 4 bases from V and 10 from J; bases not matched to a gene: 13. The CDR3 is 16 amino acids. Regarding the study as a whole: A handful of donors had 5% to 6.5% of their naive CD4 clonotypes in common.

Sequences were obtained from naive CD4+ T cells from PBMCs. The subset: CD45RA+ positively selected. The sequence was obtained from a man aged 18 to 29 in good health. Some clones in this sample may be carry-over from other donors' samples. This chain uses TRBV7-8 with TRBJ1-6, with TRBD1 identical over 7 bases. The CDR3 DNA follows: TGTGCCAGCAGCTATCCCAGACAGGGAGGAAGGTCACCCCTCCACTTT. It encodes CASSYPRQGGRSPLHF.